Sequencing of this TCR beta chain was carried out in a study of T-cell reconstitution after alpha-beta-depleted transplantation in children. Study-level points and caveats: Surviving thymic progenitors and recipient T cells were the source of high TCRbeta diversity at day 60 in some patients. Several hundred rapidly expanded clones from non-depleted graft cells reportedly supplied alpha-beta T cells about two months post-transplant. A year post-transplant, T-cell counts and diversity derived mostly from newly produced T cells.

V trimming: 0 bases; J trimming: 6 bases; junction bases outside the gene matches: 7. The CDR3 spans 16 residues. Germline V gene sequence: CDR1 DFQATT, CDR2 SNEGSKA (reference sequence). The TCRbeta library was prepared with unique molecular identifiers. TCRdb called the PCR reads again in MiXCR, with one record for every CDR3 protein. The repertoire includes 400,000 to 450,000 distinct CDR3 sequences, approximately 42% of them detected once, and 27% sits in the top ten. For this clonotype: Its antigen is currently unknown.

The rearrangement joins TRBV20-1 to TRBJ1-5; TRBD1 matches 11 bases. The sample in question was PBMCs, obtained before TCRalphabeta/CD19-depleted stem cell transplant. The origin of this receptor is a girl aged 2-15 years with aplastic anemia, due to receive a stem cell transplant. The CDR3 DNA is TGCAGTGCTAGAGACAGTGGACAGGGGGCGGGTCAGCCCCAGCATTTT. Its protein is CSARDSGQGAGQPQHF.